This T cell receptor beta chain was observed in a study of blood T cell repertoires in COVID-19. Across the whole study: Specimens from acute and convalescent COVID-19 originated in the United States, Italy and Spain. Nucleic acid was either cDNA or gDNA, and it came from T cells, B-cell-depleted T cells, or PBMCs.

V was shortened by 5 bases and J by 2 bases, with 12 bases between the two germline ends. The germline gives CDR1 SGHAT, CDR2 FQNNGV. The CDR3 contains 14 residues. Authors' methods: Amplification of reference gene primers provided the estimated nucleated cell counts. Produced via immunoSEQ multiplex PCR; TCRdb's table is partial and in-frame only. For V, J and clone size, that table is used; D and trimming come from the DNA. This table holds about 82,000 clones, 80% found once. The sequence was obtained from a woman aged 40-49 years with active or convalescent COVID-19. Material: peripheral blood. The chain has TRBV11-2 and TRBJ2-5; the D is unclear. The CDR3 here is CASSTRHPQETQYF. The CDR3 DNA reads TGTGCCAGCAGCACCCGACACCCGCAAGAGACCCAGTACTTC. The complete variable domain, with remaining parts taken from reference TRBV11-2 and TRBJ2-5, reads EAGVAQSPRYKIIEKRQSVAFWCNPISGHATLYWYQQILGQGPKLLIQFQNNGVVDDSQLPKDRFSAERLKGVDSTLKIQPAKLEDSAVYLCASSTRHPQETQYFGPGTRLLVL.